This TCR beta chain was captured by sequencing in a study of blood T cell repertoires in COVID-19. V was clipped by 8 bases and J by 3 bases, with 11 bases between them. The CDR3 is made up of 12 amino acids. Germline lookup yields CDR1 MNHEY and CDR2 SVGAGI. Generated by immunoSEQ multiplex PCR, the TCRdb table keeps only in-frame clones and is missing some. The sample lists approximately 270,000 clones; 80% to 90% were seen once. The rearrangement uses TRBV6-5 and TRBJ2-7; TRBD2 might be the D (5 bases). Sequences were obtained from PBMCs or T cells enriched from blood (not recorded which). The sequence derives from a woman aged 45-65 years who had recovered from COVID-19. This CDR3 is CASVTSIYEQYF. DNA of the CDR3: TGTGCCAGCGTTACTAGTATCTACGAGCAGTACTTC.